A single sample gave rise to the 10 T cell receptor beta chains below, sequenced in a study of T cells in localized non-small cell lung cancer. Sequencing used immunoSEQ multiplex PCR; TCRdb keeps in-frame clones, though not all of them. The sample lists more than 70,000 clones, 70% to 90% occurring once. The material sequenced was peripheral blood, taken before any cancer treatment. Receptors originate from a man aged 40-75 years with stage I lung adenocarcinoma.

The rearrangement links TRBV11-3 to TRBJ2-5, with TRBD1 matching 7 bases. Per the germline V gene, CDR1 is SGHNT and CDR2 is YENEEA. V lost 2 bases to trimming and J lost 4 bases; unmatched junction nucleotides: 7. There are 15 residues in the CDR3. The CDR3 spells CASSLMSTGRETQYF. CDR3 bases: TGTGCCAGCAGCTTAATGTCGACAGGGCGAGAGACCCAGTACTTC.

This sequence joins TRBV28 and TRBJ1-5, with D perhaps matching TRBD1 (5 bases). V lost 8 bases to trimming and J lost 4 bases, with 15 bases between them. Germline V CDR1 and CDR2: MDHEN, SYDVKM. The CDR3 totals 14 residues. The CDR3 sequence is CASYRDLSNQPQHF. The CDR3 DNA reads as TGTGCCAGCTACCGGGACCTCTCTAATCAGCCCCAGCATTTT.

As regards this clone: At one of its ends the junction is not consistent with the germline gene, which may arise from a read error. CDR3 amino acids: CASSTGLKETQYF. The CDR3 nucleotides are TGTGCTAGCAGCACGGGACTCAAAGAGACCCAGTACTTC. This rearrangement joins TRBV7-7 to TRBJ2-5, with D possibly matching TRBD2 (6 bases). This CDR3 region has 13 residues. Looked up from germline, CDR1 is SSHAT and CDR2 is FNYEAQ (reference sequence).

The gene calls are TRBV30 and TRBJ1-4; D is unresolved. Trimming removed 1 base from V and 8 bases from J, with 11 bases in between. The CDR3 spans 13 residues. The V gene's germline CDR1 is GTSNPN and CDR2 SVGIG (reference sequence). The CDR3 spells CAWSGGLPEKLFF. Written as DNA, the CDR3 is TGTGCCTGGAGTGGAGGGTTACCAGAAAAACTGTTTTTT.

This clone was seen only once. This chain links TRBV5-1 with TRBJ2-5; D is unresolved. The V end lost 1 base, the J end lost 5 bases, and 18 bases lay between the germline ends. The CDR3 contains 16 residues. Germline assignment: CDR1 SGHRS and CDR2 YFSETQ. DNA of the CDR3: TGCGCCAGCAGCTTGAACGGCCGAACCCTAGGGGAGACCCAGTACTTC. Protein sequence: CASSLNGRTLGETQYF.

The chain is built from TRBV6-1 and TRBJ2-1; 16 bases agree with TRBD2. The CDR3 covers 20 residues. J gave up 5 bases and V 4 bases, and 14 bases lay outside the gene matches. CDR1 is MNHNS and CDR2 is SASEGT in the germline V gene. CDR3: CASSAFSGTSGRDGDNEQFF. In nucleotides, the CDR3 is TGTGCCAGCAGTGCGTTCTCCGGGACTAGCGGGAGGGACGGTGACAATGAGCAGTTCTTC.

This clone was detected only once. The chain recombines TRBV2 with TRBJ2-3; D perhaps matches TRBD1 (6 bases). The CDR3 has 15 amino acids. Trimming shortened V by 6 bases and J by 3 bases, and 16 bases separated the two germline ends. Germline CDR1 SNHLY, CDR2 FYNNEI. The DNA of the CDR3 is TGTGCCAGCAGGCTACCGGGACACATAACAGATACGCAGTATTTT. Its translation is CASRLPGHITDTQYF.

The chain joins TRBV7-2 to TRBJ2-1, with a possible D match to TRBD2 (6 bases). This CDR3 spans 18 amino acids. V was shortened by 3 bases and J by 0 bases, with 18 bases between the two germline ends. Germline loops: CDR1 SGHTA, CDR2 FQGNSA. The CDR3 sequence: CASSLFGTGRGSYNEQFF. As DNA, the CDR3 is TGTGCCAGCAGCTTGTTCGGGACTGGAAGGGGCTCCTACAATGAGCAGTTCTTC.

The chain recombines TRBV7-3 with TRBJ2-1; 8 positions match TRBD2. The CDR3 has 15 residues. V was pared by 4 bases and J by 4 bases, with 6 bases of the junction left unmatched. Germline-derived CDR1 and CDR2 are SGHTA and FQGTGA. The CDR3 DNA sequence: TGTGCCAGCAGCTCCTCCGCGGGGGGTTACAATGAGCAGTTCTTC. Translated: CASSSSAGGYNEQFF. Drawing the rest from reference TRBV7-3 and TRBJ2-1, the complete variable domain is GAGVSQTPSNKVTEKGKYVELRCDPISGHTALYWYRQSLGQGPEFLIYFQGTGAADDSGLPNDRFFAVRPEGSVSTLKIQRTERGDSAVYLCASSSSAGGYNEQFFGPGTRLTVL.

The chain uses TRBV7-2 and TRBJ2-7; TRBD1 or TRBD2 may be the D gene (5 bases each). The V and J ends lost 2 bases and 2 bases respectively, with 10 bases between them. This CDR3 is built from 14 residues. Germline V CDR1 and CDR2: SGHTA, FQGNSA. This chain's CDR3 is CASSLMRGPYEQYF. CDR3 nucleotide sequence: TGTGCCAGCAGCTTAATGAGGGGCCCCTACGAGCAGTACTTC.